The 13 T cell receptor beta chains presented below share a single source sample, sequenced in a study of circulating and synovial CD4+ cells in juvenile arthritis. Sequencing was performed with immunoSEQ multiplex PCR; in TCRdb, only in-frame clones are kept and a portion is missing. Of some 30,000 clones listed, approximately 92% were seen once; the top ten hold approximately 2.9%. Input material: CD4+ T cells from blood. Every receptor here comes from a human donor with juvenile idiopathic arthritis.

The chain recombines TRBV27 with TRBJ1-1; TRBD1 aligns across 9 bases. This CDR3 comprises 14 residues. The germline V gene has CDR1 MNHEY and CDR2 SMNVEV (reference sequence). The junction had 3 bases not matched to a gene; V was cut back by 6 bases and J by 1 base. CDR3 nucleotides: TGTGCCAGCAGCCGGACAGGGGAGAACACTGAAGCTTTCTTT. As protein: CASSRTGENTEAFF.

The CDR3 sequence: CASSPGGSGGAYNEQFF. The CDR3 DNA follows: TGCGCCAGCAGCCCGGGAGGTAGCGGGGGTGCCTACAATGAGCAGTTCTTC. The chain employs TRBV5-1 and TRBJ2-1, with TRBD2 matching 9 bases. The CDR3 consists of 17 residues. Trimming took 4 bases from V and 2 from J; bases not matched to a gene: 10. Germline V gene lookup returns CDR1 SGHRS and CDR2 YFSETQ.

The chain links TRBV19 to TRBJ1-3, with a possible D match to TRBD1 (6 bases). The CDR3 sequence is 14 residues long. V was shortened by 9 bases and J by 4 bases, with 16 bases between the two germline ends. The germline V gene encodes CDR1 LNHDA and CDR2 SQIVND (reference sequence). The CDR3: CASEQGSFGNTIYF. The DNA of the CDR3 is TGTGCCAGCGAACAGGGATCCTTCGGAAACACCATATATTTT.

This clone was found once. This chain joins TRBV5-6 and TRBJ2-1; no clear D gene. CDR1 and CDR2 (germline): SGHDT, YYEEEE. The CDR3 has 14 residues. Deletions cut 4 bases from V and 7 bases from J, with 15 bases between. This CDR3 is CASSPGGGSNEQFF. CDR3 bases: TGTGCCAGCAGCCCGGGTGGTGGGTCGAATGAGCAGTTCTTC.

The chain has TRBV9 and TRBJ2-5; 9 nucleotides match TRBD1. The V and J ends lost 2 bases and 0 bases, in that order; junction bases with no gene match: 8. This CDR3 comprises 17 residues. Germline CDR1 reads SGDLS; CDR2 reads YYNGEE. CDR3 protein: CASSVSSGDRDQETQYF. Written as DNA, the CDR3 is TGTGCCAGCAGCGTGTCCTCGGGGGACAGGGACCAAGAGACCCAGTACTTC.

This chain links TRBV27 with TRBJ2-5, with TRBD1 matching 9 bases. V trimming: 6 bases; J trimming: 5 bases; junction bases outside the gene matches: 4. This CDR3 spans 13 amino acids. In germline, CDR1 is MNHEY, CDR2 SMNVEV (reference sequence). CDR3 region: CASSRDRVETQYF. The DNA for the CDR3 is TGTGCCAGCAGCCGGGACAGGGTGGAGACCCAGTACTTC.

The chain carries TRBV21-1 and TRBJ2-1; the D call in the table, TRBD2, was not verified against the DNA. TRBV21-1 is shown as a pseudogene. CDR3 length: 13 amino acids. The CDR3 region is CANLGDSDNEQFF. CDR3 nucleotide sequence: TGTGCCAACTTGGGGGACTCCGACAATGAGCAGTTCTTC.

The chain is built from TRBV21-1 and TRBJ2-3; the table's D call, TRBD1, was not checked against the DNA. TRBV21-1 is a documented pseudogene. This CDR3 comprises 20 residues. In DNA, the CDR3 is TGTGCCAGCAGCAATAATGAAGGGACAGGGCCTAGCTACAGCACAGATACGCAGTATTTT. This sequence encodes CASSNNEGTGPSYSTDTQYF.

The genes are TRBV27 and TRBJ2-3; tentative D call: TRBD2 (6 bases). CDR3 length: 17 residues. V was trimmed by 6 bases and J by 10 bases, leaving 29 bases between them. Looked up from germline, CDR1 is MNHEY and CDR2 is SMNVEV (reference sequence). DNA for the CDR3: TGTGCCAGCAGCCCTTACGGCGGGGCAGTCGAAAAGATCGCGCAGTATTTT. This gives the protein CASSPYGGAVEKIAQYF.

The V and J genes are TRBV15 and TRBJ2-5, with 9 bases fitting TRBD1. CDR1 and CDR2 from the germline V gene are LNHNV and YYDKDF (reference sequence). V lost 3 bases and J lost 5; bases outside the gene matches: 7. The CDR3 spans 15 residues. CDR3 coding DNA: TGTGCCACCAGCAGGGGGATTGGACAGGGGGAGACCCAGTACTTC. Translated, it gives CATSRGIGQGETQYF. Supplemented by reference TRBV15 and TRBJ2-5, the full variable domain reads DAMVIQNPRYQVTQFGKPVTLSCSQTLNHNVMYWYQQKSSQAPKLLFHYYDKDFNNEADTPDNFQSRRPNTSFCFLDIRSPGLGDTAMYLCATSRGIGQGETQYFGPGTRLLVL.

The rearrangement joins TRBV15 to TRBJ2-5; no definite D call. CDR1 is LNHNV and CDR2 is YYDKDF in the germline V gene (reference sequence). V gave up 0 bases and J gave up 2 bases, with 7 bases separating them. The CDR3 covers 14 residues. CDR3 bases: TGTGCCACCAGCAGAGATAACAGACAAGAGACCCAGTACTTC. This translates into CATSRDNRQETQYF. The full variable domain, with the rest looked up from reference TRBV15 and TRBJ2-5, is DAMVIQNPRYQVTQFGKPVTLSCSQTLNHNVMYWYQQKSSQAPKLLFHYYDKDFNNEADTPDNFQSRRPNTSFCFLDIRSPGLGDTAMYLCATSRDNRQETQYFGPGTRLLVL.

This CDR3 reads CASSLGGSGANVLTF. CDR3 coding DNA: TGTGCCAGCAGCTTGGGAGGTTCTGGGGCCAACGTCCTGACTTTC. This chain uses TRBV5-4 with TRBJ2-6; D gene ambiguous. Germline V gives CDR1 SGHNT, CDR2 YYREEE (reference sequence). The CDR3 covers 15 residues. Trimming took off 0 bases at V and 1 base at J, with 5 bases between the two ends.

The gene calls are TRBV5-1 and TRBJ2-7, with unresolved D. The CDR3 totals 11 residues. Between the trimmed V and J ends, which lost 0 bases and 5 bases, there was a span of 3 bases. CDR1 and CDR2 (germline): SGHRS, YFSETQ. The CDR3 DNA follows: TGCGCCAGCAGCTTGGCCGACGAGCAGTACTTC. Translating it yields CASSLADEQYF. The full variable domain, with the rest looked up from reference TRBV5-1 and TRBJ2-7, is KAGVTQTPRYLIKTRGQQVTLSCSPISGHRSVSWYQQTPGQGLQFLFEYFSETQRNKGNFPGRFSGRQFSNSRSEMNVSTLELGDSALYLCASSLADEQYFGPGTRLTVT.